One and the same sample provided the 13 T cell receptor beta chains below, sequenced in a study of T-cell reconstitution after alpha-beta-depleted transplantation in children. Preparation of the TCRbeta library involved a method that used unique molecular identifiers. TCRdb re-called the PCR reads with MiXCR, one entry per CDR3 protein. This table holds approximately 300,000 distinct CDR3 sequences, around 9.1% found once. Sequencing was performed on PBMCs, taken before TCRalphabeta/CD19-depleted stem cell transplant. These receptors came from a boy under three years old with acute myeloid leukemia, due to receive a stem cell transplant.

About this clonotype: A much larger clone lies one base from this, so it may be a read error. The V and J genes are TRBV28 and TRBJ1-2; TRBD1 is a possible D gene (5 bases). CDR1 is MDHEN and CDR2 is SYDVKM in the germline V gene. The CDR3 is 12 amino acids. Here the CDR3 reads CASRTANNGYTF. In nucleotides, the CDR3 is TGTGCCAGCAGGACAGCTAACAATGGCTACACCTTC.

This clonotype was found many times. In DNA, the CDR3 is TGTGCCAGCAGCCTACGGGACAGGGCTAATTCACCCCTCCACTTT. This codes for CASSLRDRANSPLHF. The chain has TRBV7-2 and TRBJ1-6; TRBD1 aligns across 9 bases. V gave up 5 bases and J gave up 6 bases; unmatched junction bases: 5. This CDR3 has 15 amino acids. Germline lookup yields CDR1 SGHTA and CDR2 FQGNSA.

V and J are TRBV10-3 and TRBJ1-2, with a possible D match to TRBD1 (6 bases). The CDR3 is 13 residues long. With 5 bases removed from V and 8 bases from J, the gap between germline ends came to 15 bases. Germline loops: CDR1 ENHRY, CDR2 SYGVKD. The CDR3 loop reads CAISQQGLEGYTF. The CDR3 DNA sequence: TGTGCCATCAGTCAACAGGGCCTGGAAGGCTACACCTTC.

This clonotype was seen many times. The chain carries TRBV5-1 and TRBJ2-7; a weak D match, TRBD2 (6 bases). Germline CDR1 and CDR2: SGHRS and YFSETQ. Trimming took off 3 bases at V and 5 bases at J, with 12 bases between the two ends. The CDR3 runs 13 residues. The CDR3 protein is CASSSWRRDEQYF. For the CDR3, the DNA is TGCGCCAGCAGCTCCTGGAGGAGGGACGAGCAGTACTTC.

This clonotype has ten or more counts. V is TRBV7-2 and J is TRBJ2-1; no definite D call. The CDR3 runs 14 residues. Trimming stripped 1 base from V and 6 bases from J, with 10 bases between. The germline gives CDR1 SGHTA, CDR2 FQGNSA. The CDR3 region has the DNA TGTGCCAGCAGCTTAGGATGGGCCCCCAATGAGCAGTTCTTC. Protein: CASSLGWAPNEQFF.

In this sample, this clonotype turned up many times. This CDR3 reads CASSDITGGKGNTIYF. CDR3 bases: TGTGCCAGCAGTGATATCACAGGGGGGAAAGGAAACACCATATATTTT. The chain has TRBV25-1 and TRBJ1-3; 8 nucleotides line up with TRBD1. Germline CDR1 is MGHDK and CDR2 is SYGVNS. The length of the CDR3 is 16 residues. V lost 3 bases and J lost 4; bases outside the gene matches: 8.

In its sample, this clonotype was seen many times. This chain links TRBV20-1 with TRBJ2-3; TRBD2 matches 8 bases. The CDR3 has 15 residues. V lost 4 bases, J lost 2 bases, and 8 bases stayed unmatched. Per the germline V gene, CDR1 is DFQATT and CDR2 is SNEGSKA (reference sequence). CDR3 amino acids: CSATPSGGYTDTQYF. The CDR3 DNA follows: TGCAGTGCTACACCCTCGGGAGGGTACACAGATACGCAGTATTTT.

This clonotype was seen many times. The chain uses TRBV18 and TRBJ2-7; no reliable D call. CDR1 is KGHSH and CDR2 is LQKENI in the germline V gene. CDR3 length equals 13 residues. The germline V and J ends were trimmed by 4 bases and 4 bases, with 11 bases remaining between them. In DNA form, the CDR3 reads TGTGCCAGCTCACTCTTTGACATGTACGAGCAGTACTTC. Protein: CASSLFDMYEQYF.

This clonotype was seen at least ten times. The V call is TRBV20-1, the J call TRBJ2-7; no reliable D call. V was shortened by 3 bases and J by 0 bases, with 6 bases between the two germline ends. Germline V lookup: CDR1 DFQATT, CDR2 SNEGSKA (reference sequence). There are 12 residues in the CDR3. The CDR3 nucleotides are TGCAGTGCTAGTACCCACTCCTACGAGCAGTACTTC. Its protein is CSASTHSYEQYF.

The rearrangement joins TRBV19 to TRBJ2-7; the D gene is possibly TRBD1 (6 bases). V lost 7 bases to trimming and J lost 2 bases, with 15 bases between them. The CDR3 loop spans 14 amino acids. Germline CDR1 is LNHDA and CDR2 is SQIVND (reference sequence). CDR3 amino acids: CASKYRTATYEQYF. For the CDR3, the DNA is TGTGCCAGTAAATATAGGACAGCCACCTACGAGCAGTACTTC.

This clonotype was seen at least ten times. The CDR3 is CASSSSGGIITDTQYF. The CDR3 DNA reads as TGCGCCAGCAGCTCGAGCGGGGGGATAATCACAGATACGCAGTATTTT. This rearrangement joins TRBV4-1 to TRBJ2-3, with TRBD2 identical over 9 bases. The CDR3 covers 16 residues. Germline CDR1 is MGHRA and CDR2 is YSYEKL. V lost 5 bases to trimming and J lost 2 bases; unmatched junction nucleotides: 8.

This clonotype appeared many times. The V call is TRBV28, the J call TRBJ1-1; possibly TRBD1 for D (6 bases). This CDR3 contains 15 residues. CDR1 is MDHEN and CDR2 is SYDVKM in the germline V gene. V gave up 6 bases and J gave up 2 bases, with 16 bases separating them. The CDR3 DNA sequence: TGTGCCAGCAGCCTAGAGGGGGAGTTAAACACTGAAGCTTTCTTT. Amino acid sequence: CASSLEGELNTEAFF.

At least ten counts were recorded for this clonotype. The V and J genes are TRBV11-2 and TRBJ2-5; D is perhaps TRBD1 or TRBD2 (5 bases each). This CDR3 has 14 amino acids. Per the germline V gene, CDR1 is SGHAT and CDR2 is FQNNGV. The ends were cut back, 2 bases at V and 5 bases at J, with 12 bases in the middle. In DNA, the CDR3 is TGTGCCAGCAGCTTACGAGGGGCTGGGGAGACCCAGTACTTC. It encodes CASSLRGAGETQYF.